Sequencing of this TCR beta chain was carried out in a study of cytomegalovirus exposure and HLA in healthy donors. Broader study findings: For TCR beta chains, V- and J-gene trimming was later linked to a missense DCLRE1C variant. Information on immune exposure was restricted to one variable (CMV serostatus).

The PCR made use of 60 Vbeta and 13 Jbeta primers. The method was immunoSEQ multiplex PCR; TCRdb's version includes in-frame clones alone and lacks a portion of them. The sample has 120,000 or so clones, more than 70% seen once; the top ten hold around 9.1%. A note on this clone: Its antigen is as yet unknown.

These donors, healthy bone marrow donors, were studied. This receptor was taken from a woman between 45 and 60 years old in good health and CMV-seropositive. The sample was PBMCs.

CDR3 sequence: CASSLVRQKQYF. In DNA, the CDR3 is TGTGCCAGCAGCTTAGTTCGTCAGAAGCAGTACTTC. This chain connects TRBV7-9 to TRBJ2-7; D gene uncertain. Trimming shortened V by 1 base and J by 8 bases, and 9 bases separated the two germline ends. The germline V gene encodes CDR1 SEHNR and CDR2 FQNEAQ (reference sequence). There are 12 residues in the CDR3.